The 2 T cell receptor beta chains in this list originate from one sample, sequenced in a study of long-term antiretroviral therapy in people with HIV. Researchers report immunoSEQ v3.0 was run at survey level. Only in-frame clones appear in the TCRdb table, and some are missing; sequencing was by immunoSEQ multiplex PCR. The repertoire has 16,000 or so clones, around four fifths of them found once; the top ten carry roughly 15%. Sequenced here: unsorted PBMCs, sampled less than 2.2 years before starting antiretroviral therapy. These receptor sequences come from a man aged 25-45 years with HIV.

The chain carries TRBV12-5 and TRBJ2-7; 7 positions agree with TRBD2. CDR3 length equals 12 residues. The ends lost 7 bases at V and 7 bases at J; junction bases unmatched: 7. Germline CDR1 is LGHNT and CDR2 is FRNRAP. The CDR3 sequence is CASERGLGEQYF. The CDR3 DNA sequence: TGTGCTAGTGAGCGGGGCTTGGGAGAGCAGTACTTC.

V and J are TRBV19 and TRBJ1-5; D ambiguous. The CDR3 length is 14 residues. Germline V gives CDR1 LNHDA, CDR2 SQIVND (reference sequence). V shed 3 bases and J shed 7 bases, with 13 bases lying between them. As DNA, the CDR3 is TGTGCCAGTAGTATCTGGGTTGCGGGACAGCCCCAGCATTTT. Protein: CASSIWVAGQPQHF. Combining the CDR3 with reference TRBV19 and TRBJ1-5 gives the whole variable domain DGGITQSPKYLFRKEGQNVTLSCEQNLNHDAMYWYRQDPGQGLRLIYYSQIVNDFQKGDIAEGYSVSREKKESFPLTVTSAQKNPTAFYLCASSIWVAGQPQHFGDGTRLSIL.